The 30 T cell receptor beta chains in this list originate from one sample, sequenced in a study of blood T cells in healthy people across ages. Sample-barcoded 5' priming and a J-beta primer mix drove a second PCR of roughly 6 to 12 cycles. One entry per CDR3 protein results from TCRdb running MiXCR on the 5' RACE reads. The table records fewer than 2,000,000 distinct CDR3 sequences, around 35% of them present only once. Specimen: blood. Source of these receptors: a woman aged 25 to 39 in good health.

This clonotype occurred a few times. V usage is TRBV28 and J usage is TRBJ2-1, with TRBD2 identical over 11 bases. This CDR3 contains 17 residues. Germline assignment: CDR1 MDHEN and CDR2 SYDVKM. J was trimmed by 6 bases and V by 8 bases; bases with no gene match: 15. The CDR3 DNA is TGTGCCAGCTGCCGTTACGAGGGGACTAGCGGACTCAATGAGCAGTTCTTC. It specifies CASCRYEGTSGLNEQFF.

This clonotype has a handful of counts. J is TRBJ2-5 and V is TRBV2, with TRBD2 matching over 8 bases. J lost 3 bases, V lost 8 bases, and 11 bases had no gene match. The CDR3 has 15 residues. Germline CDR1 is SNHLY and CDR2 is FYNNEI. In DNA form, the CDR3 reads TGTGCCAGCCGCTATCGTAGCGGGGCCAAAGAGACCCAGTACTTC. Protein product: CASRYRSGAKETQYF. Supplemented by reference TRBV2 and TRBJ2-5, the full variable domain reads EPEVTQTPSHQVTQMGQEVILRCVPISNHLYFYWYRQILGQKVEFLVSFYNNEISEKSEIFDDQFSVERPDGSNFTLKIRSTKLEDSAMYFCASRYRSGAKETQYFGPGTRLLVL.

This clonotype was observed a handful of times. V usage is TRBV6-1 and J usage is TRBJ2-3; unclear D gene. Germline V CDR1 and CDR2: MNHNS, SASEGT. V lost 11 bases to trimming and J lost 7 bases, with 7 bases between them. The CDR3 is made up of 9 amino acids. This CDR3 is CAGSNTQYF. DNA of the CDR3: TGTGCCGGGTCGAATACGCAGTATTTT.

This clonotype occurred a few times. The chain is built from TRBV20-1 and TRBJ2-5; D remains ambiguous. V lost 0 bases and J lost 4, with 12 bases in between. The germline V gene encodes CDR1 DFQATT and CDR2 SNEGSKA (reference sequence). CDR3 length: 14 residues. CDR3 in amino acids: CSARDGGFGETQYF. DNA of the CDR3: TGCAGTGCTAGAGATGGTGGGTTTGGAGAGACCCAGTACTTC.

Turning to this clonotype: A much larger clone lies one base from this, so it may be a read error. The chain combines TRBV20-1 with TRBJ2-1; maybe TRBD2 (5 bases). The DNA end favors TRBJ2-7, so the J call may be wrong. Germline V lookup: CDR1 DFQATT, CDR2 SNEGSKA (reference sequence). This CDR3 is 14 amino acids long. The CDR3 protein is CSARASGTYNEQYF. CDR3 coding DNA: TGCAGTGCTAGAGCCAGCGGTACCTACAATGAGCAGTACTTC.

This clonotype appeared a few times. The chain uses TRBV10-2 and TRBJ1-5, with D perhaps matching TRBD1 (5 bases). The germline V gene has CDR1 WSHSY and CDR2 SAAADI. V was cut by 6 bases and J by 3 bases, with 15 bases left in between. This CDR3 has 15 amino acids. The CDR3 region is CASRVGGGTNQPQHF. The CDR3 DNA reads TGCGCCAGCAGGGTAGGCGGGGGTACCAATCAGCCCCAGCATTTT.

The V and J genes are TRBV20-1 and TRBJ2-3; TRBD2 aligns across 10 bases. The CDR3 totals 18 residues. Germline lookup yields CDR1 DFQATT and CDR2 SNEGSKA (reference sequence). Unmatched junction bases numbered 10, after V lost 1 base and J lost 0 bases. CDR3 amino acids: CSARAPSGSSPSTDTQYF. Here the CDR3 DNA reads TGCAGTGCTAGAGCGCCTAGCGGGAGTAGTCCTAGCACAGATACGCAGTATTTT.

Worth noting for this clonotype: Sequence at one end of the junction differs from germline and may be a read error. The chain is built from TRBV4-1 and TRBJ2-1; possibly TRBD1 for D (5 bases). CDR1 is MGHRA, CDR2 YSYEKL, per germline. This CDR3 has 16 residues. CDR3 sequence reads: CAGSLQGGGSYNEQFF. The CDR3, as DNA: TGCGCCGGCAGCCTCCAGGGCGGTGGCTCCTACAATGAGCAGTTCTTC.

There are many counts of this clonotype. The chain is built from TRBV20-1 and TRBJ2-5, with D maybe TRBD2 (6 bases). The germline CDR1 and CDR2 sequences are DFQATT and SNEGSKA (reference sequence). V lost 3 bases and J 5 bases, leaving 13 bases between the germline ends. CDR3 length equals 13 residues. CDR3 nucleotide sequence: TGCAGTGCTAGCCACAGCGGGTCGGAGACCCAGTACTTC. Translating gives CSASHSGSETQYF.

The DNA for the CDR3 is TGTGCCAGCAGCCCGTTCACAGGCTCTGTGGCTTTCTTT. It codes for CASSPFTGSVAFF. The chain combines TRBV7-9 with TRBJ1-1; TRBD1 might be the D (5 bases). The CDR3 sequence is 13 residues long. Germline CDR1 is SEHNR and CDR2 is FQNEAQ (reference sequence). The germline V and J ends were trimmed by 5 bases and 11 bases, with 18 bases remaining between them.

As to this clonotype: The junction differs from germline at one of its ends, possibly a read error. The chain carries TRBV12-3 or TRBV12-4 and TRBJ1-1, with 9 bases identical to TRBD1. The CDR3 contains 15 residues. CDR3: CASSPRTGVNTVAFF. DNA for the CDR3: TGTGCCAGCAGCCCGAGGACAGGGGTGAACACTGTAGCTTTCTTT.

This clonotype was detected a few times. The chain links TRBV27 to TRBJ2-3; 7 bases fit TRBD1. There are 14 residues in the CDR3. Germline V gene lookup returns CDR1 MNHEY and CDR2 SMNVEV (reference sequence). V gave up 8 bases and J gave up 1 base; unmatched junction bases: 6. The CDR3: CASARTGGTDTQYF. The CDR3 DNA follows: TGTGCCAGCGCTCGGACAGGAGGCACAGATACGCAGTATTTT.

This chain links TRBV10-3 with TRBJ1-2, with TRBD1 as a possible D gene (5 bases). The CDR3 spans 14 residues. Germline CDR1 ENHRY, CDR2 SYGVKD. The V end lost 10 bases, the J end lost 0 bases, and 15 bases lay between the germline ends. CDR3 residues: CATDNGGPNYGYTF. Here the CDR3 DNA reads TGTGCCACCGATAACGGGGGACCTAACTATGGCTACACCTTC.

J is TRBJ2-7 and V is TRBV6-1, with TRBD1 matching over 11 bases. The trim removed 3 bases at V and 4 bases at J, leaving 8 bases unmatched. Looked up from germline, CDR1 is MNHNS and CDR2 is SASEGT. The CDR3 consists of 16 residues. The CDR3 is CASSDPGQGVLYEQYF. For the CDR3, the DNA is TGTGCCAGCAGTGACCCGGGACAGGGGGTCTTATACGAGCAGTACTTC.

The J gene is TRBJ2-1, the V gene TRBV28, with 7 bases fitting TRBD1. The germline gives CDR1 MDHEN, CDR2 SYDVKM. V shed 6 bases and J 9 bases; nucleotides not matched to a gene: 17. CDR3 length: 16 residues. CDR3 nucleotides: TGTGCCAGCAGCTTGGAACCGGGACAGCCCGTCGGTGAGCAGTTCTTC. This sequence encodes CASSLEPGQPVGEQFF.

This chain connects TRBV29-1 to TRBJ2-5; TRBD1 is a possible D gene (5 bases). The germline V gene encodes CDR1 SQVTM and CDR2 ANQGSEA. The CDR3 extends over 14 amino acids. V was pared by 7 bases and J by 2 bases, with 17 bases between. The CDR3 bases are TGCAGCGGGGGCCGTACTGTTCCACAAGAGACCCAGTACTTC. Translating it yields CSGGRTVPQETQYF.

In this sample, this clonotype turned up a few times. This CDR3 is CATGRQGNTEAFF. In nucleotides, the CDR3 is TGTGCCACCGGAAGACAGGGGAACACTGAAGCTTTCTTT. The chain has TRBV3-1 and TRBJ1-1; 7 nucleotides match TRBD1. Germline V gene lookup returns CDR1 LGHDT and CDR2 YNNKEL (reference sequence). The J segment lost 1 base and the V segment lost 10 bases, leaving 6 bases of the junction unmatched. The CDR3 sequence is 13 residues long.

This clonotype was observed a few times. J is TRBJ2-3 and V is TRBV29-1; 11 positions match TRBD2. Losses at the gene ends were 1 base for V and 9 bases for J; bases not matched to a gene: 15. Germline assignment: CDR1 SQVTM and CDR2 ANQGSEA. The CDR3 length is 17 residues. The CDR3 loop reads CSVEGLTSGARLGTQYF. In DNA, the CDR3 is TGCAGCGTTGAAGGCCTGACTAGCGGGGCTAGGTTAGGAACGCAGTATTTT.

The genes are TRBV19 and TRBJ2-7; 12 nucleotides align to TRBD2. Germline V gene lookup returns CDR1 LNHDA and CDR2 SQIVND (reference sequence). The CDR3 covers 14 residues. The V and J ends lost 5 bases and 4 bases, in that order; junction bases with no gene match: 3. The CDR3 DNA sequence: TGTGCCAGTAGTGGACTAGCGGGGTTTTACGAGCAGTACTTC. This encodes CASSGLAGFYEQYF. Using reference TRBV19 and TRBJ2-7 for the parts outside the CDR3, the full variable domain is DGGITQSPKYLFRKEGQNVTLSCEQNLNHDAMYWYRQDPGQGLRLIYYSQIVNDFQKGDIAEGYSVSREKKESFPLTVTSAQKNPTAFYLCASSGLAGFYEQYFGPGTRLTVT.

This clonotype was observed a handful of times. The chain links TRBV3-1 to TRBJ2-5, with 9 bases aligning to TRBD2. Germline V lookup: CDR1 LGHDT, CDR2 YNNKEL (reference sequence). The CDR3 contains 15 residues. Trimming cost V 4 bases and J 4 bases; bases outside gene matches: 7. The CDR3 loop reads CASSLIAGVAETQYF. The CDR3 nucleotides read TGTGCCAGCAGCCTAATAGCGGGAGTGGCAGAGACCCAGTACTTC.

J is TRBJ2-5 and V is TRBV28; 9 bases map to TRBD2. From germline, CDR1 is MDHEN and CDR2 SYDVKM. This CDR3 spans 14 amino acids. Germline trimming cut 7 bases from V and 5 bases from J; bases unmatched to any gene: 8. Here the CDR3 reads CASNLAGTMETQYF. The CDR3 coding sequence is TGTGCCAGCAACCTAGCGGGGACCATGGAGACCCAGTACTTC.

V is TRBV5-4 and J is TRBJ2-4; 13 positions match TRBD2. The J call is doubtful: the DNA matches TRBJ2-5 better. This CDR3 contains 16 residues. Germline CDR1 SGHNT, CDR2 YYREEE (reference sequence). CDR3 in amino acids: CASSPGLAGAAETQYF. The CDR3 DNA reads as TGTGCCAGCAGTCCCGGACTAGCGGGAGCGGCTGAGACCCAGTACTTC.

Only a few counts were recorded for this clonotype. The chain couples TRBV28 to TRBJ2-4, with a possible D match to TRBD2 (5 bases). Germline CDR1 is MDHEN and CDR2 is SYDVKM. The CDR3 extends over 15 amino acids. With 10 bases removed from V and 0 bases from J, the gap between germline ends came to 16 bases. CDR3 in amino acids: CATLGGFLAKNIQYF. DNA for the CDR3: TGTGCCACCCTCGGCGGGTTCTTAGCCAAAAACATTCAGTACTTC.

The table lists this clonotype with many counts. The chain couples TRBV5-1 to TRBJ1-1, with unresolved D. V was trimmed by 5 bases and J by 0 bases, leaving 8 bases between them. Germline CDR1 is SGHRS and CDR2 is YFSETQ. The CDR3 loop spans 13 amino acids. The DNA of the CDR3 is TGCGCCAGCAGGACTGAGATGAACACTGAAGCTTTCTTT. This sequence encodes CASRTEMNTEAFF.

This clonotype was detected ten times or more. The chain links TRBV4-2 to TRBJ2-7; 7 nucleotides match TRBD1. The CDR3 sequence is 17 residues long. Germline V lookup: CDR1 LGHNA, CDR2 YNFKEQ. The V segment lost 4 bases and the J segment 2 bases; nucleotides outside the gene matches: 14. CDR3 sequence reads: CASSLSAGTERTYEQYF. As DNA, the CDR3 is TGTGCCAGCAGCCTGTCAGCCGGGACAGAGAGAACCTACGAGCAGTACTTC.

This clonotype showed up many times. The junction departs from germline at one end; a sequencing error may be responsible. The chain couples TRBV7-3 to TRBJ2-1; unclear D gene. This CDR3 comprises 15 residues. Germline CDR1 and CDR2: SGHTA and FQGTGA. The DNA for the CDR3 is TGCGCCAGCAGCCTTGATAGAGACTCATACAATGAGCAGTTCTTC. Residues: CASSLDRDSYNEQFF.

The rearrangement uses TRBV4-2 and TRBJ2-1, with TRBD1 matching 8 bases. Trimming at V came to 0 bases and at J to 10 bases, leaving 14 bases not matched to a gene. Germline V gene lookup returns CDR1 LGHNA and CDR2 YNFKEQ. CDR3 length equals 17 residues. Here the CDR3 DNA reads TGTGCCAGCAGCCAAGATCGGGCAGGGGGCCCCGGAGGAGAGCAGTTCTTC. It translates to CASSQDRAGGPGGEQFF.

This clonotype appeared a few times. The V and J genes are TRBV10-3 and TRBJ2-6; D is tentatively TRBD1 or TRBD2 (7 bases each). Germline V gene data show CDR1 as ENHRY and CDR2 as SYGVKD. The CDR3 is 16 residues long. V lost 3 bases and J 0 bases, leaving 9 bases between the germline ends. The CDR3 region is CAISDRGGSGANVLTF. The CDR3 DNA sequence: TGTGCCATCAGTGACAGGGGGGGCTCTGGGGCCAACGTCCTGACTTTC.

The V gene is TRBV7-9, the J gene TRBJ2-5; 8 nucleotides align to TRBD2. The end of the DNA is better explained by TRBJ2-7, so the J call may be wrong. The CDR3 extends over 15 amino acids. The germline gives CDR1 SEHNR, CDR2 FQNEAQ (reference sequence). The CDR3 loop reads CASSFIEAGVSEQYF. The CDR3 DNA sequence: TGTGCCAGCAGCTTTATAGAAGCGGGAGTTTCCGAGCAGTACTTC.

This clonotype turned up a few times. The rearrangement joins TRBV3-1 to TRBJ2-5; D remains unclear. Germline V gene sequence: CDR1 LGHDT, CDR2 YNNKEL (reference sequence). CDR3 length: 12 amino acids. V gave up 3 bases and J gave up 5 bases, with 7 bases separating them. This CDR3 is CASSHAGETQYF. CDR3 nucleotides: TGTGCCAGCAGCCATGCCGGGGAGACCCAGTACTTC.